The clone carrying this T cell receptor beta chain showed up many times. Its cognate antigen is unknown. Each diagnosis was determined on the basis of clinical symptoms, serum thyroxine, TRAb, thyroid ultrasound and orbital computed tomography. PBMCs had their origin in fresh peripheral blood (around 10 ml). The length of the CDR3 is 14 residues. V lost 6 bases, J lost 8 bases, and 9 bases stayed unmatched. The germline V gene encodes CDR1 KGHDR and CDR2 SFDVKD. Investigators amplified TCR beta CDR3 regions from RNA transcripts. HTBI primers served in a first-round RT-PCR, which a second-round multiplex PCR followed. Via MiXCR, TCRdb re-called the multiplex PCR reads, giving one row per CDR3 protein. The top ten clones hold roughly 6.9% of a sample with just over 600,000 distinct CDR3 sequences, roughly 20% of them seen once. This entry belongs to a study of Graves' ophthalmopathy and Graves' hyperthyroidism. Study results and limitations: Ophthalmopathy progression predictions by the model showed nearly 75% specificity and over 60% sensitivity. The blood repertoire also included most expanded thyroid clonotypes above 0.001 frequency.

The receptor comes from a woman aged 18-35 years with stable Graves' hyperthyroidism. Some clones in this sample may be carry-over from other donors' samples. The chain employs TRBV24-1 and TRBJ1-2; 9 nucleotides agree with TRBD1. Sequencing used peripheral blood. CDR3 sequence reads: CATSPGQGSDGYTF. CDR3 sequence (DNA): TGTGCCACCAGTCCGGGACAGGGCTCTGACGGCTACACCTTC.